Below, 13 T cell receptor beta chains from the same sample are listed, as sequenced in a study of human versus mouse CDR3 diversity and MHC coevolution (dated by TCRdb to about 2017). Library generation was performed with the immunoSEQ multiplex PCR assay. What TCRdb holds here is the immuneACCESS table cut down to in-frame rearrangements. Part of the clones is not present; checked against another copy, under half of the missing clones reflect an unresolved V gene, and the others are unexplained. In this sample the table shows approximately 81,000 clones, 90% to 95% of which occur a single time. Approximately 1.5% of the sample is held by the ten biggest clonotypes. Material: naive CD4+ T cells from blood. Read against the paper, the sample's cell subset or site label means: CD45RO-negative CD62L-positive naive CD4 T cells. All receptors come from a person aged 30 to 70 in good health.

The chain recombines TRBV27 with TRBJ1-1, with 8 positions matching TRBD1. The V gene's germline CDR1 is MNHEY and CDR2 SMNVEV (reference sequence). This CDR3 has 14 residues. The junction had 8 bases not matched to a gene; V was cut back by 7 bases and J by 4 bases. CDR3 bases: TGTGCCAGCACCCGAAGTACAGGGGGCACTGAAGCTTTCTTT. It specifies CASTRSTGGTEAFF.

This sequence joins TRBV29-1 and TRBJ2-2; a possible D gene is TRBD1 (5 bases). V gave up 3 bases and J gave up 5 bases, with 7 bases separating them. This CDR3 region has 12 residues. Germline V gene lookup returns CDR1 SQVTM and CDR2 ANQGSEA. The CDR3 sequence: CSVDDRTGELFF. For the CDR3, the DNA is TGCAGCGTTGACGACAGAACCGGGGAGCTGTTTTTT.

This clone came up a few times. The CDR3 DNA reads TGCGCCAGCAGCACCCGACAGGGGGCGGGAGAGACCCAGTACTTC. Its translation: CASSTRQGAGETQYF. This chain uses TRBV5-1 with TRBJ2-5; 10 nucleotides align to TRBD1. After removal of 4 bases from V and 4 bases from J, the junction contained 7 bases not matched to a gene. Germline V lookup: CDR1 SGHRS, CDR2 YFSETQ. CDR3 length: 15 residues.

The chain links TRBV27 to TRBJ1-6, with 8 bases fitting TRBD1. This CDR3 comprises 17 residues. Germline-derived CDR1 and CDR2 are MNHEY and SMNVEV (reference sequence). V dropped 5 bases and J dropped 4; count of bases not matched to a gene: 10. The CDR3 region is CASSPRTGSTYNSPLHF. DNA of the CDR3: TGTGCCAGCAGTCCTCGGACAGGGAGTACTTATAATTCACCCCTCCACTTT.

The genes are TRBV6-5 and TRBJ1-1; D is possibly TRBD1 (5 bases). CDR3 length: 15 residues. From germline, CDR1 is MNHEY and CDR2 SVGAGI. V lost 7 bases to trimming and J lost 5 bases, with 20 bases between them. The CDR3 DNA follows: TGTGCCAGCACCCCCGGGGGGGGTGCGATTACTGAAGCTTTCTTT. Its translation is CASTPGGGAITEAFF.

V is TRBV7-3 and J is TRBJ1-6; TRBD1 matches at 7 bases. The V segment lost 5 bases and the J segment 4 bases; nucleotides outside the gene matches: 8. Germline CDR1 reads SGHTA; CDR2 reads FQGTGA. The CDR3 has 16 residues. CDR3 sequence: CASSQSPGGYNSPLHF. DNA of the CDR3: TGTGCCAGCAGCCAGTCCCCAGGGGGTTATAATTCACCCCTCCACTTT.

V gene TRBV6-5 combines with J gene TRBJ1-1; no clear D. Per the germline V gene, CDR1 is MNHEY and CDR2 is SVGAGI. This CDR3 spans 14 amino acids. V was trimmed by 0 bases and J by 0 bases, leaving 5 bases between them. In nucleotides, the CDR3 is TGTGCCAGCAGTTACTCGTCCGTGAACACTGAAGCTTTCTTT. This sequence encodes CASSYSSVNTEAFF.

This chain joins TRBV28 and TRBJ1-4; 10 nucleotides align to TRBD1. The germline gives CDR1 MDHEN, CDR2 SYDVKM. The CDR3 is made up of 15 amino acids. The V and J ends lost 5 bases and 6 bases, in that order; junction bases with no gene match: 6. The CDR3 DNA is TGTGCCAGCAGTCCATTGACAGGGGGCGATGAAAAACTGTTTTTT. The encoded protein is CASSPLTGGDEKLFF.

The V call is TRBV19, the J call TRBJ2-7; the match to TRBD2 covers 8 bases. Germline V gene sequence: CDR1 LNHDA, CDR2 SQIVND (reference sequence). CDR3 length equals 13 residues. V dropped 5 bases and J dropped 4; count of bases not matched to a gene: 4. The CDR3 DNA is TGTGCCAGTAGTCGGGGGGGCGGGTACGAGCAGTACTTC. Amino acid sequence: CASSRGGGYEQYF.

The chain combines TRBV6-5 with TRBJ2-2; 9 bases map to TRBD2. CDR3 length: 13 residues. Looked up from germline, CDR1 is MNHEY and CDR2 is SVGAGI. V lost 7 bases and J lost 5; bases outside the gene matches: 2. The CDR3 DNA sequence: TGTGCCAGCATAGCGGGAGTGACCGGGGAGCTGTTTTTT. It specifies CASIAGVTGELFF.

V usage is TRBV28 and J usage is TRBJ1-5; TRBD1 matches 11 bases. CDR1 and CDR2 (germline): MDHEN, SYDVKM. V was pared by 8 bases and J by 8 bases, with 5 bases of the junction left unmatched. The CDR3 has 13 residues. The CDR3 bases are TGTGCCAGCGGGACAGGGGGGTTTAAGCCCCAGCATTTT. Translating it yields CASGTGGFKPQHF.

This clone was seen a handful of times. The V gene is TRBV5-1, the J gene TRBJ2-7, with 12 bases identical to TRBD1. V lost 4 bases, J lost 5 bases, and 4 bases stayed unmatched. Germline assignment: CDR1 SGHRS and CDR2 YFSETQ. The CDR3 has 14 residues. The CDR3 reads CASSPGTGGDEQYF. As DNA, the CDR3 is TGCGCCAGCAGCCCCGGGACAGGGGGCGACGAGCAGTACTTC.

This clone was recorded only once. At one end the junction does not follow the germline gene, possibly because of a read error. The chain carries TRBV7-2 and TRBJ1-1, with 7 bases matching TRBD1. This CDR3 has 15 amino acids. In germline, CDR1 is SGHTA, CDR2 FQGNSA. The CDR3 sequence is CASNLVTGMNTEAFF. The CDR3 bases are TGTGCCAGCAACTTAGTGACAGGGATGAACACTGAAGCTTTCTTT.